This note documents a single TCR beta chain sequence. The antigen is undetermined. The conserved closing phenylalanine or tryptophan is absent in this CDR3, likely reflecting a read error. The data stem from a study of breast tumors, draining lymph nodes, adjacent tissues. Study conclusions and caveats: That most tumor T cells come from lymph nodes remained unproven. Tumor and nontumor repertoires were significantly more similar in luminal-like than in basal-like breast cancer. Tumors had less TCR diversity than lymph nodes, more than nontumor tissue.

The lymph nodes were axillary draining lymph nodes from breast cancer patients. MiXCR, run by TCRdb on the multiplex PCR reads, gives a single entry per CDR3 protein. Here the sample spans approximately 210,000 distinct CDR3 sequences, less than 35% being singletons. The origin of this receptor is a female donor with breast cancer. Some clones in this sample may be carry-over from other donors' samples. The sequenced sample consisted of axillary lymph node tissue.

The chain's CDR3 is CASSFDRGVRGYTL. For the CDR3, the DNA is TGTGCCAGCAGCTTCGACAGGGGAGTACGAGGCTACACCCTC. V and J are TRBV2 and TRBJ1-2; 8 bases are a match to TRBD1. J gave up 8 bases and V 6 bases, and 11 bases lay outside the gene matches. Per the germline V gene, CDR1 is SNHLY and CDR2 is FYNNEI. This CDR3 has 14 amino acids.